Listed below are T cell receptor beta chains from one sample, sequenced in a study of identical twins. TCRdb independently ran MiXCR on the 5' RACE reads; one entry per CDR3 protein. The data show around 960,000 distinct CDR3 sequences, about 12% seen once. The same data also contributed to another study, on yellow fever vaccine responses in identical twins.

The sample consisted of PBMCs. The receptors come from a young woman in good health. CDR3s include the opening cysteine and the closing phenylalanine or tryptophan.

v_gene,len,j_gene,CDR3aa
TRBV3-1,16,TRBJ1-1,CASSQLGTGVGTEAFF
TRBV5-1,15,TRBJ1-5,CASSLLGLSYQAQHF
TRBV6-1,16,TRBJ2-2,CASSLSGGVNTGELFF
TRBV7-6,19,TRBJ2-2,CASSSRPGSGRGYAGELFF
TRBV7-6,16,TRBJ2-2,CASSLGLAPGTGELFF
TRBV12-3/TRBV12-4,17,TRBJ2-1,CASSPPWERGDHNEQFF
TRBV25-1,13,TRBJ1-6,CASSETSAEPLHF
TRBV28,14,TRBJ2-1,CASSFSGGVNEQFF
TRBV27,13,TRBJ2-2,CASSWQGTGELFF
TRBV6-1,15,TRBJ2-3,CASRGLGTGRDTQYF
TRBV29-1,15,TRBJ2-2,CSGRTGHGDTGELFF
TRBV5-1,16,TRBJ2-2,CASSSTSGRPAGELFF
TRBV5-6,14,TRBJ2-7,CASSFGAGVYEQYF
TRBV4-1,16,TRBJ1-3,CASSPTHLGGQDTIYF
TRBV12-3/TRBV12-4,14,TRBJ2-1,CASSFGLAIYEQFF
TRBV5-1,17,TRBJ2-1,CASSKETGTSGYNEQFF
TRBV7-2,15,TRBJ2-7,CASSLVAASSYEQYF
TRBV10-2,15,TRBJ1-5,CASSAGGGSNQPQHF
TRBV15,18,TRBJ2-5,CATSRDSSGGARQETQYF
TRBV7-9,11,TRBJ1-1,CASSTDLGAFF
TRBV12-3/TRBV12-4,14,TRBJ2-7,CASSYGGENYEQYF
TRBV5-6,15,TRBJ1-1,CASSLRGGYATEAFF
TRBV11-3,14,TRBJ2-2,CASHGLRNTGELFF
TRBV7-7,14,TRBJ1-4,CASSLGPSNEKLFF
TRBV6-1,18,TRBJ2-2,CASSEFFSGGTNTGELFF
TRBV6-6,12,TRBJ1-1,CASRAGVPEAFF
TRBV20-1,14,TRBJ2-7,CSAKTGASDYEQYF
TRBV7-9,16,TRBJ2-1,CASSLSPSGRNNEQFF
TRBV5-1,14,TRBJ1-1,CASRLWGKNTEAFF
TRBV6-1,14,TRBJ1-1,CASSTIPSNTEAFF
TRBV20-1,13,TRBJ1-1,CSASDSSLTEAFF
TRBV14,15,TRBJ2-3,CASSPSGVVADTQYF
TRBV12-5,16,TRBJ2-2,CASGSPDRGRNGELFF
TRBV5-1,14,TRBJ2-6,CASKVDSGANVLTF
TRBV9,13,TRBJ2-1,CASSVYDYNEQFF
TRBV27,15,TRBJ2-7,CASSLMWTTTYEQYF
TRBV29-1,13,TRBJ2-3,CSVTAAVVDTQYF
TRBV7-8,16,TRBJ2-1,CASSLAPSGGFNEQFF